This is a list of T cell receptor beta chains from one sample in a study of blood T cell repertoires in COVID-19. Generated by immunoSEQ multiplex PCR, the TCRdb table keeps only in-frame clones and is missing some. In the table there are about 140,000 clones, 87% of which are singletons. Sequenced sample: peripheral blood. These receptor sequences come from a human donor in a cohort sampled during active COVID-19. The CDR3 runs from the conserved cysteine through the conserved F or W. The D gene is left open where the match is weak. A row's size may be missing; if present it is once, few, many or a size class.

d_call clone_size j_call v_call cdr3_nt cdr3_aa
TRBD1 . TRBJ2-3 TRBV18 TGTGCCAGCTCACCGGCCAACTCGGGACAGGGGGCAGATACGCAGTATTTT CASSPANSGQGADTQYF
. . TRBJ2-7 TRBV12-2 TGTGCAAGTCGCTTAACCACAGGGGATCGACACGAGCAGTACTTC CASRLTTGDRHEQYF
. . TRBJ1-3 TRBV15 TGTGCCACCAGCAAACCACTACAGGGTACTGGAAACACCATATATTTT CATSKPLQGTGNTIYF
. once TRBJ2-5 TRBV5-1 TGCGCCAGCAGCCTTCGTCCCGGGACAACGTACCAAGAGACCCAGTACTTC CASSLRPGTTYQETQYF
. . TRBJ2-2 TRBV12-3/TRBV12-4 TGTGCCAGCGGGAGTGGCACCGGGGAGCTGTTTTTT CASGSGTGELFF
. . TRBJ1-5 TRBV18 TGTGCCAGCTCACCGTCGGGTCAGTTTCAGCCCCAGCATTTT CASSPSGQFQPQHF
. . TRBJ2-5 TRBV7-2 TGTGCCAGCAGCCCCCGGCAGGATCCCGTTGGGACCCAGTACTTC CASSPRQDPVGTQYF
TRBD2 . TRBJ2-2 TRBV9 TGTGCCAGCAGCCCGGGGGGGAACACCGGGGAGCTGTTTTTT CASSPGGNTGELFF
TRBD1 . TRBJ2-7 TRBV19 TGTGCCAGTAGCCCCCGGGACAGGGCCGAGCAGTACTTC CASSPRDRAEQYF
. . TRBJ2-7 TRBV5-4 TGTGCCAGCAGCTTGGGGACTCCCGCACTATCCTACGAGCAGTACTTC CASSLGTPALSYEQYF
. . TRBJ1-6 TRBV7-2 TGTGCCAGCAGCTTAGCCGTTGGGTTTCAGGGGTCACCCCTCCACTTT CASSLAVGFQGSPLHF
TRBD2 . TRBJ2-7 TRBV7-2 TGTGCCAGCAGCTTAGCATCAGCGGGAGGGCGGTACGAGCAGTACTTC CASSLASAGGRYEQYF
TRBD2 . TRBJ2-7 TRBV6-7 TGTGCCAGCAGTTATAGCCCCATCCTAGCGGGAGAGAATTACGAGCAGTACTTC CASSYSPILAGENYEQYF
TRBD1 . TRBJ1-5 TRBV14 TGTGCCAGCAGCCTACCGGGACAGGACAACAATCAGCCCCAGCATTTT CASSLPGQDNNQPQHF
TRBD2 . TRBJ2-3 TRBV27 TGTGCCAGCAGGCCTAGCGGGTCCCCCACAGATACGCAGTATTTT CASRPSGSPTDTQYF
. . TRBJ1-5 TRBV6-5 TGTGCCAGCAGTTCCCTGGGGACTTATCAGCCCCAGCATTTT CASSSLGTYQPQHF
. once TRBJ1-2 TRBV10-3 TGTGCCATCAGTGAGTCCGGGAGGTATGGCTACACCTTC CAISESGRYGYTF
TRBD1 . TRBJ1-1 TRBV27 TGTGCCAGCAGTTCCCGACAGGGCTATAACACTGAAGCTTTCTTT CASSSRQGYNTEAFF
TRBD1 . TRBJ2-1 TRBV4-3 TGCGCCAGCAGCCTTGTACAGGGGCCACCAAACCAATACAATGAGCAGTTCTTC CASSLVQGPPNQYNEQFF
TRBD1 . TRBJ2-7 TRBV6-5 TGTGCCAGCGGGCGGGACAGGGCGTTCTACGAGCAGTACTTC CASGRDRAFYEQYF
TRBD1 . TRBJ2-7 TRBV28 TGTGCCAGCAGGGGACAGGGGGCCCCCTACGAGCAGTACTTC CASRGQGAPYEQYF
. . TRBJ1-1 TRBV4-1 TGCGCCAGCAGCCAAATAGCAGACACTGAAGCTTTCTTT CASSQIADTEAFF
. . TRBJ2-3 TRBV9 TGTGCCAGCAGCGTAAGTGGGCGCGGCACAGATACGCAGTATTTT CASSVSGRGTDTQYF
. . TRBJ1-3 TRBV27 TGTGCCAGCAGGAGAAGCTCTGGAAACACCATATATTTT CASRRSSGNTIYF
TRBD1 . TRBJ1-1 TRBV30 TGTGCCTGGAGTCCCCTCCTACCGGGACAGGGAAAACTGAACACTGAAGCTTTCTTT CAWSPLLPGQGKLNTEAFF
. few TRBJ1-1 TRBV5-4 TGTGCCAGCAGCTACAGGGTTGGTGAAGCTTTCTTT CASSYRVGEAFF
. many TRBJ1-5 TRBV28 TGTGCCAGCAGTCTAAATCAGCCCCAGCATTTT CASSLNQPQHF
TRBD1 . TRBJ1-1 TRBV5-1 TGCGCCAGCAGCGAATTACAGGGGGCCACTGAAGCTTTCTTT CASSELQGATEAFF
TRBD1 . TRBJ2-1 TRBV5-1 TGCGCCAGCAGGGACCGGGGGACAGGGTCGGTCAATGAGCAGTTCTTC CASRDRGTGSVNEQFF
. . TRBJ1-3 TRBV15 TGTGCCACCAGCAGCCCGGGGGGCGCGAAAGGAAACACCATATATTTT CATSSPGGAKGNTIYF
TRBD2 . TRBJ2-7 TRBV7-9 TGTGCCAGCAGCTTAACTAGCGGGAGAGAGCAGTACTTC CASSLTSGREQYF
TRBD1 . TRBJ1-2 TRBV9 TGTGCCAGCAGCGGAACCGGGACAGGGACTGGCTACACCTTC CASSGTGTGTGYTF
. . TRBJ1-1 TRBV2 TGTGCCAGCAGTCCTCGCACAGGGCAGGGCGCGAGGAAGTTGGCTTTCTTT CASSPRTGQGARKLAFF
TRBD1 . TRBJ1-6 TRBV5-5 TGTGCCAGCAGCTTGGGAGGGGACAGGCGGCTCCACTTT CASSLGGDRRLHF
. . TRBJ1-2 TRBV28 TGTGCCAGCAGTTCCAGGGGAGCTGGCTACACCTTC CASSSRGAGYTF
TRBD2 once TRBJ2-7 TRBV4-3 TGCGCCAGCAGCCAAGATCGGGGACTAGCGGGGGCCTCTTCCTTC CASSQDRGLAGASSF
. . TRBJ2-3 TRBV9 TGTGCCAGCAGCGTAGACGGGGTGGTGGATACGCAGTATTTT CASSVDGVVDTQYF
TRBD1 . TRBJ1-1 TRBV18 TGTGCCAGCTCACTCCCAGGGGACAGAAGGATCAGGAACACTGAAGCTTTCTTT CASSLPGDRRIRNTEAFF
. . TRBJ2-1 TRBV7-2 TGTGCCAGCAGCCCCGTATACAGGGTCCAAATCTCCTACAATGAGCAGTTCTTC CASSPVYRVQISYNEQFF
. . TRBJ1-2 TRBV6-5 TGTGCCAGCAGTTACGGTGTCGAGGTCTCAATCTATGGCTACACCTTC CASSYGVEVSIYGYTF
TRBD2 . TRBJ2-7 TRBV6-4 TGTGCCAGCGGAACCTTACTAGCGGGTTCCTACGAGCAGTACTTC CASGTLLAGSYEQYF
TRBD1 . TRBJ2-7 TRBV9 TGTGCCAGCAGTCTAGGGGGCTTGAGAGACGAGCAGTACTTC CASSLGGLRDEQYF